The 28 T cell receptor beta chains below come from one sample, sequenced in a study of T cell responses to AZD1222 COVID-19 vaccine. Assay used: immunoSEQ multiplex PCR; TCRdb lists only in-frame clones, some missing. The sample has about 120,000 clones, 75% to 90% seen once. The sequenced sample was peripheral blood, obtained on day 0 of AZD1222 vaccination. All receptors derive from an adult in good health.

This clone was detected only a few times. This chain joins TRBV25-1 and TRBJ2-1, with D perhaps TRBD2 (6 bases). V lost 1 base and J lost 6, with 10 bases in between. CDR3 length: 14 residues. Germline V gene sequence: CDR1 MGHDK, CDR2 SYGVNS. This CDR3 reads CASSEFGGSNEQFF. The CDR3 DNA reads TGTGCCAGCAGTGAATTTGGGGGGAGCAATGAGCAGTTCTTC. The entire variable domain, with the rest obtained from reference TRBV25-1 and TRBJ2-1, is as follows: EADIYQTPRYLVIGTGKKITLECSQTMGHDKMYWYQQDPGMELHLIHYSYGVNSTEKGDLSSESTVSRIRTEHFPLTLESARPSHTSQYLCASSEFGGSNEQFFGPGTRLTVL.

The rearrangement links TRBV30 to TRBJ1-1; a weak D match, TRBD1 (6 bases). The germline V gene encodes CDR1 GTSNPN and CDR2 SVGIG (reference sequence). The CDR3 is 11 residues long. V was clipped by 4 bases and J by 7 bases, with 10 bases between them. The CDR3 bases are TGTGCCTGGAACAGGGCGAATGAAGCTTTCTTT. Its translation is CAWNRANEAFF.

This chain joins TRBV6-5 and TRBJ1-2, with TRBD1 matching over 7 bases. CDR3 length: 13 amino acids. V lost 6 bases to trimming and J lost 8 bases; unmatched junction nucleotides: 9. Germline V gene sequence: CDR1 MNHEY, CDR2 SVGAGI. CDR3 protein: CASSPLRGGGYTF. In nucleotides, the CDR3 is TGTGCCAGCAGCCCCCTCAGGGGGGGCGGCTACACCTTC.

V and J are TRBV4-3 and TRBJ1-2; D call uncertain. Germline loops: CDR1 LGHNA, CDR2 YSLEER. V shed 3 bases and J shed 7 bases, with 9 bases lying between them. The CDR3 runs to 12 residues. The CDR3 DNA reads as TGCGCCAGCAGCCATGGTTCGGGTGGCTACACCTTC. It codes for CASSHGSGGYTF.

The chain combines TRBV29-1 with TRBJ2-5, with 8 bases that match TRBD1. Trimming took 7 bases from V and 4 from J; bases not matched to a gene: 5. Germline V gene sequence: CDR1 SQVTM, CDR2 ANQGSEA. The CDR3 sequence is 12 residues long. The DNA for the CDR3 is TGCAGCGAGCGCACAGGGGGAGAGACCCAGTACTTC. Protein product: CSERTGGETQYF.

Written as DNA, the CDR3 is TGCGCCAGCAGCCTTTCCGGGGAATCACCCCTCCACTTT. Translating gives CASSLSGESPLHF. The chain combines TRBV4-1 with TRBJ1-6; D gene ambiguous. The V end lost 4 bases, the J end lost 10 bases, and 11 bases lay between the germline ends. The CDR3 is 13 amino acids. Germline V CDR1 and CDR2: MGHRA, YSYEKL.

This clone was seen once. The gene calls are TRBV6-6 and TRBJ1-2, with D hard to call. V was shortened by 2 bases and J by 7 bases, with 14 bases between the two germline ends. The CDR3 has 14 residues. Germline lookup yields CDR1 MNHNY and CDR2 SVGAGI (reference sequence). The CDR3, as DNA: TGTGCCAGCAGTTACGACCCCTCCCCGGCTGGCTACACCTTC. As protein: CASSYDPSPAGYTF.

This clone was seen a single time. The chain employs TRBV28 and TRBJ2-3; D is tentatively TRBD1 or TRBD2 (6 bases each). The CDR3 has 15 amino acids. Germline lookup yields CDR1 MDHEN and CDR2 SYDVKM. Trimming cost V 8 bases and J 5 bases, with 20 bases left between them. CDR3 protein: CASSLQGRWEDTQYF. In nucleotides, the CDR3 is TGTGCCAGCTCGCTTCAGGGGAGGTGGGAAGATACGCAGTATTTT.

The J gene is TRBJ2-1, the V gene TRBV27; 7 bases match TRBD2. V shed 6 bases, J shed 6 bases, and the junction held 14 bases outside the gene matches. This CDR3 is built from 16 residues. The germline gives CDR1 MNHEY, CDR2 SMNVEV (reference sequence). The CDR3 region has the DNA TGTGCCAGCAGCAACCCCGGTGGGAGGGCCCTCAATGAGCAGTTCTTC. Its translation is CASSNPGGRALNEQFF.

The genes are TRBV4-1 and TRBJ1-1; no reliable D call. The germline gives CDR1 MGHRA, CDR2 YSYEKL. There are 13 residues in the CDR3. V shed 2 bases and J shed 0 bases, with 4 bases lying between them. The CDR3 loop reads CASSQWVNTEAFF. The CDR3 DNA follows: TGCGCCAGCAGCCAATGGGTGAACACTGAAGCTTTCTTT.

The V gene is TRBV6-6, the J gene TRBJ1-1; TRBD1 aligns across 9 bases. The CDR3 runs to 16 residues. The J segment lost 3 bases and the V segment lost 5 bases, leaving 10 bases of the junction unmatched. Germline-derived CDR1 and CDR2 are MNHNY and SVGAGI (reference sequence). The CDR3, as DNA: TGTGCCAGCAGTCGACAGGGGGGCTATGGGGACACTGAAGCTTTCTTT. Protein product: CASSRQGGYGDTEAFF.

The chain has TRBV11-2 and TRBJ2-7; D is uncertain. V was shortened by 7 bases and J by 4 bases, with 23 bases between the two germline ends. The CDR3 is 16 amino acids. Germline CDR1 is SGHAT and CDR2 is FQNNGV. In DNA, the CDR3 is TGTGCCAGCAACTGCACTCCCCCCTGCGTCGGTTACGAGCAGTACTTC. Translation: CASNCTPPCVGYEQYF.

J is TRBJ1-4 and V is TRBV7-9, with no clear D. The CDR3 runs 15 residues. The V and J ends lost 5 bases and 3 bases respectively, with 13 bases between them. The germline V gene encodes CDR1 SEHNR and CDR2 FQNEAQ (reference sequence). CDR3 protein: CASSAYGEANEKLFF. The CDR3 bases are TGTGCCAGCAGCGCATATGGGGAGGCTAATGAAAAACTGTTTTTT.

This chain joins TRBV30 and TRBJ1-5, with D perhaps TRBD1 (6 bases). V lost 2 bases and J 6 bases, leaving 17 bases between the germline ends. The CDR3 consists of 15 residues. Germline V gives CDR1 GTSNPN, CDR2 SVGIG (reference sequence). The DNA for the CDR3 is TGTGCCTGGAGTTGGGGGCAGGGGTCGCGTCAGCCCCAGCATTTT. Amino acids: CAWSWGQGSRQPQHF.

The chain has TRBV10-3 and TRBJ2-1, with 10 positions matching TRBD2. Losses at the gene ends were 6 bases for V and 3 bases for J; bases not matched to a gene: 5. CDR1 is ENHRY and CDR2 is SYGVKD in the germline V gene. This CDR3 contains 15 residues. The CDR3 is CAIRASGGRYNEQFF. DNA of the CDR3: TGTGCCATCAGGGCTAGCGGGGGACGCTACAATGAGCAGTTCTTC.

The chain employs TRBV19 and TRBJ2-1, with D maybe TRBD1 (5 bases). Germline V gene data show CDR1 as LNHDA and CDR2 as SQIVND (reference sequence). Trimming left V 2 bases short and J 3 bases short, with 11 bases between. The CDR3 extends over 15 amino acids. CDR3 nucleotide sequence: TGTGCCAGTAGTATAAATGAGGACAACTACAATGAGCAGTTCTTC. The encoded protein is CASSINEDNYNEQFF.

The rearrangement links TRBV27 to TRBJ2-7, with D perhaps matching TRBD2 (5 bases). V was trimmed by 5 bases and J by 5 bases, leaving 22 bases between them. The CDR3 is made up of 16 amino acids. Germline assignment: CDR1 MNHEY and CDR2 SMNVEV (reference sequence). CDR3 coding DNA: TGTGCCAGCAGTCCCCTCGGAGCGGTCGAAGGCGACGAGCAGTACTTC. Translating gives CASSPLGAVEGDEQYF.

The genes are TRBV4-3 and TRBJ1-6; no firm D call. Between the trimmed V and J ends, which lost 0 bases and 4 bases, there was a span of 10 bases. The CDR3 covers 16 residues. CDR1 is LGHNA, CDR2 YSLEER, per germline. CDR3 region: CASSQEAQVYNSPLHF. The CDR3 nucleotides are TGCGCCAGCAGCCAAGAGGCGCAGGTTTATAATTCACCCCTCCACTTT.

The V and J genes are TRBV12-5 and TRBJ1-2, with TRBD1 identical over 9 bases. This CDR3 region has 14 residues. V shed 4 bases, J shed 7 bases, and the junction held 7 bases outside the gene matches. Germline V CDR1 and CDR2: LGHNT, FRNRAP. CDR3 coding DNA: TGTGCTAGTGGTTCGGACAGGGGAACCCTTGGCTACACCTTC. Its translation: CASGSDRGTLGYTF. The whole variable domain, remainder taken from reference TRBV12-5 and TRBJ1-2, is DARVTQTPRHKVTEMGQEVTMRCQPILGHNTVFWYRQTMMQGLELLAYFRNRAPLDDSGMPKDRFSAEMPDATLATLKIQPSEPRDSAVYFCASGSDRGTLGYTFGSGTRLTVV.

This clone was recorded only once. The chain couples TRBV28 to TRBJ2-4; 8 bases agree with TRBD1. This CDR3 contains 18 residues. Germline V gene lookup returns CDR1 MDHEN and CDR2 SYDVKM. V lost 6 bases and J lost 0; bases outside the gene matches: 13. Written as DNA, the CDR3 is TGTGCCAGCAGCCCCCCAGGACAGGGAAATAGAGCCAAAAACATTCAGTACTTC. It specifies CASSPPGQGNRAKNIQYF.

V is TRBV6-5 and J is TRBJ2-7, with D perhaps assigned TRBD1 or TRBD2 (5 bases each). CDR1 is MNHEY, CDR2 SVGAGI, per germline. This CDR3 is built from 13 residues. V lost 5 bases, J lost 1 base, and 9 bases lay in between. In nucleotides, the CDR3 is TGTGCCAGCAGTCGAGGGGCTTCCTACGAGCAGTACTTC. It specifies CASSRGASYEQYF.

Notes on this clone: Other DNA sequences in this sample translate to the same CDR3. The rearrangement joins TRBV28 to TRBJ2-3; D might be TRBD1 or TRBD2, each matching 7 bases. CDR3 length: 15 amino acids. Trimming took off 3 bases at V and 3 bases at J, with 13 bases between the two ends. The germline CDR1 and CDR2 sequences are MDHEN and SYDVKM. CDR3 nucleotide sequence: TGTGCCAGCAGTTTGCGGCAGGGGGGGACAGATACGCAGTATTTT. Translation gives CASSLRQGGTDTQYF.

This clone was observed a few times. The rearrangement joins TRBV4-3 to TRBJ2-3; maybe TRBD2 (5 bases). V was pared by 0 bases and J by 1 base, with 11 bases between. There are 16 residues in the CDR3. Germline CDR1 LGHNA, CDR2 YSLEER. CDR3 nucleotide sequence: TGCGCCAGCAGCCAAGAGGCGGGTCGGCGCACAGATACGCAGTATTTT. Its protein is CASSQEAGRRTDTQYF.

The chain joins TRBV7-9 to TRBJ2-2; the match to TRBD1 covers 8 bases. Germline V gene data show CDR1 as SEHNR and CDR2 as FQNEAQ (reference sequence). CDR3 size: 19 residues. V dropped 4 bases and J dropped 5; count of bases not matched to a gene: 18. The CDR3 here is CASSSWDRSLLSPTGELFF. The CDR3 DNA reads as TGTGCCAGCAGCTCCTGGGACAGGTCCCTTTTATCTCCGACCGGGGAGCTGTTTTTT.

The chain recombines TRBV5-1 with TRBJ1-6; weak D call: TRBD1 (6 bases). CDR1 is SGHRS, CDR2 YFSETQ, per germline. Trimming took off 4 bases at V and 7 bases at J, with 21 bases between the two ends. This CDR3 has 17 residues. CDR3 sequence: CASSREVRGSFNSPLHF. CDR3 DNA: TGCGCCAGCAGCAGGGAGGTGAGGGGGAGCTTCAATTCACCCCTCCACTTT.

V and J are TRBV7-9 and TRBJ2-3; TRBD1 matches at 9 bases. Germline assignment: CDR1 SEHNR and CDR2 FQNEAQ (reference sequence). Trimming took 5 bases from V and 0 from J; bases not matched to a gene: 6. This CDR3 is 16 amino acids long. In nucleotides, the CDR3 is TGTGCCAGCAGCCCGAAGGGACAGGGTAGCACAGATACGCAGTATTTT. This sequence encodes CASSPKGQGSTDTQYF.

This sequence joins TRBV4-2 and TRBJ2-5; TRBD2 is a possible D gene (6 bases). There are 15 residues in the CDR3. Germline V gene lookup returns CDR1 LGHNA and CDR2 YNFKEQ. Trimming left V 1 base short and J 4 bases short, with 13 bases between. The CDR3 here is CASSQAEGWGETQYF. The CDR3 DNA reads TGTGCCAGCAGCCAAGCGGAGGGGTGGGGAGAGACCCAGTACTTC.

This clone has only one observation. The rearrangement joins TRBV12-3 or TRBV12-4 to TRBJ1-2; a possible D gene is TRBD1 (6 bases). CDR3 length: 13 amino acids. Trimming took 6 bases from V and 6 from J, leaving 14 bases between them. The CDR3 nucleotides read TGTGCCAGCAGCGACAGGAGGAGGGATGGCTACACCTTC. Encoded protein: CASSDRRRDGYTF.